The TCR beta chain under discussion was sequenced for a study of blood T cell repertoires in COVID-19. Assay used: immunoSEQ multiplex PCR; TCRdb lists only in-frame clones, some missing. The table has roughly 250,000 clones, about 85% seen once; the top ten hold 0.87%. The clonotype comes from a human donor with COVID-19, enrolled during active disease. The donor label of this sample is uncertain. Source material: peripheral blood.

The CDR3 coding sequence is TGCGCCAGCAGCCAAGACCCTGGACAGGGTCGGTTTGGCTACACCTTC. Encoded protein: CASSQDPGQGRFGYTF. V is TRBV4-1 and J is TRBJ1-2; 8 nucleotides line up with TRBD1. The CDR3 runs 16 residues. Trimming took 0 bases from V and 7 from J; bases not matched to a gene: 10. Germline CDR1 is MGHRA and CDR2 is YSYEKL.